This TCR beta chain was sequenced for a study of glioma-infiltrating T cells. Study-level background: Dexamethasone exposure before glioma surgery was limited to six or fewer days. Blood libraries targeted roughly 4.5- to 11-fold coverage of roughly 920,000 T cells. Findings and limits, study-wide: Gliomas, especially low-grade, showed above-expected tissue-blood divergence; non-neoplastic patients showed below. A blood CDR3 motif signature was depleted in highly divergent patients.

Points on this clonotype: Its antigen is as yet unknown. Being one base from a much bigger clone, this may be a read error.

The germline CDR1 and CDR2 sequences are MNHEY and SVGEGT. This CDR3 is 14 amino acids long. The iRepertoire nested amplicon-rescue multiplex PCR amplified TCR alpha and beta CDR3s from RNA. TCRdb passed the multiplex PCR reads through MiXCR, listing each CDR3 protein once. The sample lists about 400,000 distinct CDR3 sequences, 41% seen once, with 12% in the top ten. The sample was glioma tissue, nonneoplastic brain tissue, or PBMCs (not recorded which). The chain has TRBV6-2 or TRBV6-3 and TRBJ2-1; D may be TRBD1 or TRBD2 (5 bases each). The J call may be mistaken, given a closer DNA end match to TRBJ2-7. This clonotype was obtained from a human donor with low-grade glioma or glioblastoma, undergoing nonglioma brain surgery, or in good health (not recorded which). Here the CDR3 reads CASSRLGTAYEQYF. The CDR3 DNA is TGTGCCAGCAGTCGGCTGGGGACCGCCTACGAGCAGTACTTC.